The 20 T cell receptor beta chains below all came from one sample that was sequenced in a study of OX40 agonist ivuxolimab in advanced cancers. Profiling relied on immunoSEQ multiplex PCR, and the TCRdb table lists in-frame clones only, not all of them. The table includes around 44,000 clones, 75% to 90% detected once. The specimen comprised CD4+ or CD8+ T cells sorted from blood, sampled in a trial of the OX40 agonist ivuxolimab. The receptors were gathered from an adult with an advanced solid tumor such as melanoma, head and neck, liver or kidney cancer.

This clone was detected a few times. The chain recombines TRBV18 with TRBJ2-4, with 9 bases that match TRBD2. The junction had 1 base not matched to a gene; V was cut back by 3 bases and J by 1 base. The length of the CDR3 is 15 residues. In germline, CDR1 is KGHSH, CDR2 LQKENI. This chain's CDR3 is CASSPSGSAKNIQYF. The CDR3 DNA reads as TGTGCCAGCTCACCTAGCGGGAGTGCCAAAAACATTCAGTACTTC. Combining the CDR3 with reference TRBV18 and TRBJ2-4 gives the whole variable domain NAGVMQNPRHLVRRRGQEARLRCSPMKGHSHVYWYRQLPEEGLKFMVYLQKENIIDESGMPKERFSAEFPKEGPSILRIQQVVRGDSAAYFCASSPSGSAKNIQYFGAGTRLSVL.

The chain is built from TRBV7-9 and TRBJ2-3; 11 nucleotides match TRBD2. CDR1 SEHNR and CDR2 FQNEAQ come from the germline V gene (reference sequence). The CDR3 has 16 amino acids. Germline trimming cut 4 bases from V and 1 base from J; bases unmatched to any gene: 4. CDR3: CASSSRLAGRTDTQYF. For the CDR3, the DNA is TGTGCCAGCAGCTCAAGACTAGCGGGACGCACAGATACGCAGTATTTT. The whole variable domain, remainder taken from reference TRBV7-9 and TRBJ2-3, is DTGVSQNPRHKITKRGQNVTFRCDPISEHNRLYWYRQTLGQGPEFLTYFQNEAQLEKSRLLSDRFSAERPKGSFSTLEIQRTEQGDSAMYLCASSSRLAGRTDTQYFGPGTRLTVL.

This clone appeared once. The rearrangement links TRBV30 to TRBJ2-1, with 8 bases lining up with TRBD2. The ends lost 6 bases at V and 0 bases at J; junction bases unmatched: 7. The CDR3 has 15 amino acids. Per the germline V gene, CDR1 is GTSNPN and CDR2 is SVGIG (reference sequence). CDR3 loop: CACLAGSSSYNEQFF. CDR3 nucleotides: TGTGCCTGTTTAGCGGGATCAAGCTCCTACAATGAGCAGTTCTTC.

The chain employs TRBV19 and TRBJ2-1, with 7 bases matching TRBD2. Trimming at V came to 10 bases and at J to 1 base, leaving 7 bases not matched to a gene. The CDR3 has 14 residues. CDR1 is LNHDA and CDR2 is SQIVND in the germline V gene (reference sequence). The DNA of the CDR3 is TGTGCCACGAGCGGGAAGGCGTCCTACAATGAGCAGTTCTTC. It encodes CATSGKASYNEQFF.

This sequence joins TRBV7-9 and TRBJ1-2, with D possibly being TRBD1 (5 bases). Per germline, CDR1 SEHNR and CDR2 FQNEAQ (reference sequence). V was clipped by 1 base and J by 8 bases, with 11 bases between them. CDR3 length equals 13 residues. The CDR3 nucleotides are TGTGCCAGCAGCTTAGAAGGGGTTTCGGGCTACACCTTC. It codes for CASSLEGVSGYTF.

The V call is TRBV27, the J call TRBJ1-6; TRBD1 agrees at 7 bases. The V gene's germline CDR1 is MNHEY and CDR2 SMNVEV (reference sequence). This CDR3 has 14 amino acids. V was clipped by 8 bases and J by 6 bases; unmatched bases: 7. CDR3 residues: CASLARGINSPLHF. CDR3 nucleotide sequence: TGTGCCAGCCTAGCCAGGGGGATTAATTCACCCCTCCACTTT.

J is TRBJ1-1 and V is TRBV5-1; possible D gene TRBD1, 5 bases. The CDR3 has 14 amino acids. Between the trimmed V and J ends, which lost 0 bases and 5 bases, there was a span of 11 bases. CDR1 SGHRS and CDR2 YFSETQ come from the germline V gene. In DNA, the CDR3 is TGCGCCAGCAGCTTGGTTGGGGGGGTGACTGAAGCTTTCTTT. The encoded protein is CASSLVGGVTEAFF. The full variable domain, completed using reference TRBV5-1 and TRBJ1-1, is KAGVTQTPRYLIKTRGQQVTLSCSPISGHRSVSWYQQTPGQGLQFLFEYFSETQRNKGNFPGRFSGRQFSNSRSEMNVSTLELGDSALYLCASSLVGGVTEAFFGQGTRLTVV.

The gene calls are TRBV11-3 and TRBJ2-5, with 9 nucleotides matching TRBD2. In germline, CDR1 is SGHNT, CDR2 YENEEA. This CDR3 contains 14 residues. The ends lost 1 base at V and 3 bases at J; junction bases unmatched: 0. CDR3 coding DNA: TGTGCCAGCAGCTTAGGACTAGCGGAAGAGACCCAGTACTTC. This encodes CASSLGLAEETQYF.

The gene calls are TRBV29-1 and TRBJ1-1, with 7 nucleotides matching TRBD1. The CDR3 totals 10 residues. The germline gives CDR1 SQVTM, CDR2 ANQGSEA. With 5 bases clipped from V and 12 bases from J, the junction kept 6 bases outside the gene matches. The CDR3 sequence: CSVRQGPTFF. The CDR3 DNA reads TGCAGCGTTCGACAGGGACCGACTTTCTTT.

The chain couples TRBV6-1 to TRBJ1-5; 7 bases are a match to TRBD1. The CDR3 runs 15 residues. Per the germline V gene, CDR1 is MNHNS and CDR2 is SASEGT. Trimming cost V 6 bases and J 0 bases; bases outside gene matches: 5. CDR3 nucleotides: TGTGCCAGCAGAGAGGGACAGTATAGCAATCAGCCCCAGCATTTT. Residues: CASREGQYSNQPQHF.

The J gene is TRBJ2-3, the V gene TRBV5-1; D tentatively fits TRBD1 or TRBD2 (6 bases each). The germline gives CDR1 SGHRS, CDR2 YFSETQ. Trimming left V 4 bases short and J 3 bases short, with 21 bases between. The CDR3 has 17 amino acids. Here the CDR3 reads CASSLEGGGLWTDTQYF. CDR3 coding DNA: TGCGCCAGCAGCCTAGAAGGAGGGGGGCTGTGGACAGATACGCAGTATTTT.

This clone was observed once. The V and J genes are TRBV4-3 and TRBJ2-1, with 10 bases aligning to TRBD2. The CDR3 extends over 15 amino acids. Germline V gives CDR1 LGHNA, CDR2 YSLEER. J was trimmed by 7 bases and V by 1 base; bases with no gene match: 4. CDR3 protein: CASSQASSGSNEQFF. In DNA, the CDR3 is TGCGCCAGCAGCCAAGCATCTAGCGGGAGTAATGAGCAGTTCTTC.

The J gene is TRBJ1-1, the V gene TRBV10-1; TRBD1 is a possible D gene (5 bases). This CDR3 is 15 amino acids long. From germline, CDR1 is WNHNN and CDR2 SYGVQD (reference sequence). V dropped 3 bases and J dropped 1 base, with 12 bases sitting between them. CDR3 sequence (DNA): TGCGCCAGCAGTGATCGTCAGGGCCGGAACACTGAAGCTTTCTTT. This encodes CASSDRQGRNTEAFF.

The CDR3 spells CASRPGSSGIGETQYF. Written as DNA, the CDR3 is TGCGCCAGCAGGCCCGGTAGTAGCGGGATAGGGGAGACCCAGTACTTC. The chain joins TRBV5-1 to TRBJ2-5; 8 bases line up with TRBD2. Germline lookup yields CDR1 SGHRS and CDR2 YFSETQ. The CDR3 sequence is 16 residues long. V lost 5 bases and J lost 5; bases outside the gene matches: 14. Full variable domain (remainder filled in from reference TRBV5-1 and TRBJ2-5): KAGVTQTPRYLIKTRGQQVTLSCSPISGHRSVSWYQQTPGQGLQFLFEYFSETQRNKGNFPGRFSGRQFSNSRSEMNVSTLELGDSALYLCASRPGSSGIGETQYFGPGTRLLVL.

V usage is TRBV7-7 and J usage is TRBJ1-3; D possibly corresponds to TRBD1 (6 bases). Germline CDR1 is SSHAT and CDR2 is FNYEAQ (reference sequence). The CDR3 consists of 12 residues. For the CDR3, the DNA is TGTGCTACCAGGGGCAGTGATGACACCATATATTTT. Its translation: CATRGSDDTIYF.

The chain combines TRBV28 with TRBJ1-1; possibly TRBD1 for D (5 bases). The germline CDR1 and CDR2 sequences are MDHEN and SYDVKM. V lost 3 bases to trimming and J lost 1 base, with 9 bases between them. The CDR3 totals 14 residues. The CDR3 nucleotides read TGTGCCAGCAGTTTTGGGGGACCGAACACTGAAGCTTTCTTT. It translates to CASSFGGPNTEAFF. Full variable domain (rest looked up from reference TRBV28 and TRBJ1-1): DVKVTQSSRYLVKRTGEKVFLECVQDMDHENMFWYRQDPGLGLRLIYFSYDVKMKEKGDIPEGYSVSREKKERFSLILESASTNQTSMYLCASSFGGPNTEAFFGQGTRLTVV.

The J gene is TRBJ2-5, the V gene TRBV28; D call uncertain. Trimming stripped 4 bases from V and 5 bases from J, with 11 bases between. The CDR3 contains 13 residues. Looked up from germline, CDR1 is MDHEN and CDR2 is SYDVKM. Written as DNA, the CDR3 is TGTGCCAGCAGTTCCTTTGTCCGGGAGACCCAGTACTTC. Amino acids: CASSSFVRETQYF.

This clone was counted a single time. V gene TRBV5-4 combines with J gene TRBJ2-3, with D perhaps matching TRBD2 (6 bases). V was clipped by 4 bases and J by 7 bases, with 16 bases between them. This CDR3 is built from 14 residues. CDR1 is SGHNT, CDR2 YYREEE, per germline (reference sequence). The CDR3 protein is CASSPGTRENTQYF. The CDR3 DNA reads TGTGCCAGCAGCCCAGGGACTCGAGAAAATACGCAGTATTTT.

The rearrangement joins TRBV5-1 to TRBJ1-2; D call uncertain. The germline CDR1 and CDR2 sequences are SGHRS and YFSETQ. Trimming took 0 bases from V and 4 from J, leaving 13 bases between them. The CDR3 is made up of 15 amino acids. The CDR3 sequence is CASSLEWEEGYGYTF. Written as DNA, the CDR3 is TGCGCCAGCAGCTTGGAGTGGGAGGAGGGCTATGGCTACACCTTC.

The chain carries TRBV5-5 and TRBJ2-1; D is ambiguous. The V gene lost 0 bases and the J gene lost 0 bases, with 7 bases spanning the gap. Germline CDR1 and CDR2: SGHKS and YYEKEE (reference sequence). The CDR3 has 15 amino acids. The CDR3 here is CASSLVQSSYNEQFF. The DNA of the CDR3 is TGTGCCAGCAGCTTGGTACAGAGCTCCTACAATGAGCAGTTCTTC.